The T cell receptor beta chain described here comes from a study of stem cell transplantation in POMP-related autoinflammatory disease. Background on the study: Hypothesis: faulty thymoproteasomes impair CD8+ T-cell selection, skewing TRB repertoires. Pre-transplant patients had naive-skewed CD4+ T cells and few CD8+ T cells.

The CDR3 spans 16 residues. Germline values: CDR1 LNHDA, CDR2 SQIVND (reference sequence). V trimming: 3 bases; J trimming: 2 bases; junction bases outside the gene matches: 5. Method: immunoSEQ multiplex PCR; TCRdb's copy keeps in-frame clones and lacks some. The sample holds more than 4,000 clones, more than 85% seen once. This rearrangement joins TRBV19 to TRBJ1-5, with 9 bases matching TRBD1. Sequenced material: CD8+ T cells from PBMCs, taken after stem cell transplantation. The sequence derives from a human patient with POMP-related autoinflammation and immune dysregulation (PRAID). The graft donor may be the source of some T cells. The CDR3 spells CASSIRDRVRNQPQHF. DNA of the CDR3: TGTGCCAGTAGTATCCGGGACAGGGTTCGCAATCAGCCCCAGCATTTT.